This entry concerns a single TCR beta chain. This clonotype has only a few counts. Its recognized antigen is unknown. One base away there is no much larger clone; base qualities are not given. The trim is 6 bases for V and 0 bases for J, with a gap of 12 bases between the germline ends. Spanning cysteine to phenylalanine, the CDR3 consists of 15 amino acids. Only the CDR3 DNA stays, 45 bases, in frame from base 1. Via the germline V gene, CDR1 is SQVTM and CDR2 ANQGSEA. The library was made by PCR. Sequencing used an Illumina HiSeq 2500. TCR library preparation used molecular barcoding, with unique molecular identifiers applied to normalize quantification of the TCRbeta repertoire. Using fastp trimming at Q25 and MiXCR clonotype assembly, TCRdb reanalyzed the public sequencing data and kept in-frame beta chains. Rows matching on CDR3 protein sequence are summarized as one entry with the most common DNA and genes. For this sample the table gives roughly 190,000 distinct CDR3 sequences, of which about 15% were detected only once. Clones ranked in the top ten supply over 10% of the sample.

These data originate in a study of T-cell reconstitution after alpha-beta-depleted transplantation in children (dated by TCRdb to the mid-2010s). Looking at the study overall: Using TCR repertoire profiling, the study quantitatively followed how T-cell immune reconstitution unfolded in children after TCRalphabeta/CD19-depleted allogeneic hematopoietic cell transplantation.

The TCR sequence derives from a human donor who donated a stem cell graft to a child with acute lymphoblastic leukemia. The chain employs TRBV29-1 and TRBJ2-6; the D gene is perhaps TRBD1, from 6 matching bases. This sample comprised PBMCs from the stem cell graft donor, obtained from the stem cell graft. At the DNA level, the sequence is TGCAGCGTCCTGACAGGTCCCTCTGGGGCCAACGTCCTGACTTTC. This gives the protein CSVLTGPSGANVLTF.